What follows describes a single TCR beta chain. These data come from a study of blood T cell repertoires in COVID-19. This CDR3 is built from 12 residues. V dropped 0 bases and J dropped 8 bases, with 7 bases sitting between them. Germline assignment: CDR1 LGHDT and CDR2 YNNKEL (reference sequence). Study processing details: The authors estimated nucleated cell counts from reference gene primer amplification. Generated by immunoSEQ multiplex PCR, the TCRdb table keeps only in-frame clones and is missing some. The V and J calls and clone size come from that table; D and trimming were worked out from the DNA. This table has some 320,000 clones, almost 85% appearing once.

V and J are TRBV3-1 (or the pseudogene TRBV3-2) and TRBJ1-2; tentative D call: TRBD1 (5 bases). Sequenced input: peripheral blood. The receptor was isolated from a human donor in a cohort sampled during active COVID-19. The CDR3 protein is CASSQDRAGYTF. For the CDR3, the DNA is TGTGCCAGCAGCCAAGACAGGGCGGGCTACACCTTC.